This T cell receptor (beta chain) was documented in a study of cytomegalovirus exposure and HLA in healthy donors. Whole-study results and caveats: Across HLA loci, a later analysis found differing TCR association rates, with DRB1 most and HLA-C fewest. Sequencing probably produced one cluster of sequence variants that were highly shared.

Primers for the PCR totalled 60 Vbeta and 13 Jbeta. Profiling relied on immunoSEQ multiplex PCR, and the TCRdb table lists in-frame clones only, not all of them. Of approximately 160,000 clones in the sample, roughly four fifths were seen once. CDR1 WNHNN and CDR2 SYGVQD come from the germline V gene (reference sequence). The V end lost 6 bases, the J end lost 5 bases, and 15 bases lay between the germline ends. CDR3 length: 14 amino acids. With regard to this clone: The antigen remains unidentified.

This chain uses TRBV10-1 with TRBJ2-3; weak D call: TRBD2 (6 bases). This TCR was recovered from a man in his late teens or twenties in good health and CMV-seronegative. Material: PBMCs. The CDR3 bases are TGCGCCAGCAGCCTCCGGGTGGGGGGAGATACGCAGTATTTT. This codes for CASSLRVGGDTQYF.